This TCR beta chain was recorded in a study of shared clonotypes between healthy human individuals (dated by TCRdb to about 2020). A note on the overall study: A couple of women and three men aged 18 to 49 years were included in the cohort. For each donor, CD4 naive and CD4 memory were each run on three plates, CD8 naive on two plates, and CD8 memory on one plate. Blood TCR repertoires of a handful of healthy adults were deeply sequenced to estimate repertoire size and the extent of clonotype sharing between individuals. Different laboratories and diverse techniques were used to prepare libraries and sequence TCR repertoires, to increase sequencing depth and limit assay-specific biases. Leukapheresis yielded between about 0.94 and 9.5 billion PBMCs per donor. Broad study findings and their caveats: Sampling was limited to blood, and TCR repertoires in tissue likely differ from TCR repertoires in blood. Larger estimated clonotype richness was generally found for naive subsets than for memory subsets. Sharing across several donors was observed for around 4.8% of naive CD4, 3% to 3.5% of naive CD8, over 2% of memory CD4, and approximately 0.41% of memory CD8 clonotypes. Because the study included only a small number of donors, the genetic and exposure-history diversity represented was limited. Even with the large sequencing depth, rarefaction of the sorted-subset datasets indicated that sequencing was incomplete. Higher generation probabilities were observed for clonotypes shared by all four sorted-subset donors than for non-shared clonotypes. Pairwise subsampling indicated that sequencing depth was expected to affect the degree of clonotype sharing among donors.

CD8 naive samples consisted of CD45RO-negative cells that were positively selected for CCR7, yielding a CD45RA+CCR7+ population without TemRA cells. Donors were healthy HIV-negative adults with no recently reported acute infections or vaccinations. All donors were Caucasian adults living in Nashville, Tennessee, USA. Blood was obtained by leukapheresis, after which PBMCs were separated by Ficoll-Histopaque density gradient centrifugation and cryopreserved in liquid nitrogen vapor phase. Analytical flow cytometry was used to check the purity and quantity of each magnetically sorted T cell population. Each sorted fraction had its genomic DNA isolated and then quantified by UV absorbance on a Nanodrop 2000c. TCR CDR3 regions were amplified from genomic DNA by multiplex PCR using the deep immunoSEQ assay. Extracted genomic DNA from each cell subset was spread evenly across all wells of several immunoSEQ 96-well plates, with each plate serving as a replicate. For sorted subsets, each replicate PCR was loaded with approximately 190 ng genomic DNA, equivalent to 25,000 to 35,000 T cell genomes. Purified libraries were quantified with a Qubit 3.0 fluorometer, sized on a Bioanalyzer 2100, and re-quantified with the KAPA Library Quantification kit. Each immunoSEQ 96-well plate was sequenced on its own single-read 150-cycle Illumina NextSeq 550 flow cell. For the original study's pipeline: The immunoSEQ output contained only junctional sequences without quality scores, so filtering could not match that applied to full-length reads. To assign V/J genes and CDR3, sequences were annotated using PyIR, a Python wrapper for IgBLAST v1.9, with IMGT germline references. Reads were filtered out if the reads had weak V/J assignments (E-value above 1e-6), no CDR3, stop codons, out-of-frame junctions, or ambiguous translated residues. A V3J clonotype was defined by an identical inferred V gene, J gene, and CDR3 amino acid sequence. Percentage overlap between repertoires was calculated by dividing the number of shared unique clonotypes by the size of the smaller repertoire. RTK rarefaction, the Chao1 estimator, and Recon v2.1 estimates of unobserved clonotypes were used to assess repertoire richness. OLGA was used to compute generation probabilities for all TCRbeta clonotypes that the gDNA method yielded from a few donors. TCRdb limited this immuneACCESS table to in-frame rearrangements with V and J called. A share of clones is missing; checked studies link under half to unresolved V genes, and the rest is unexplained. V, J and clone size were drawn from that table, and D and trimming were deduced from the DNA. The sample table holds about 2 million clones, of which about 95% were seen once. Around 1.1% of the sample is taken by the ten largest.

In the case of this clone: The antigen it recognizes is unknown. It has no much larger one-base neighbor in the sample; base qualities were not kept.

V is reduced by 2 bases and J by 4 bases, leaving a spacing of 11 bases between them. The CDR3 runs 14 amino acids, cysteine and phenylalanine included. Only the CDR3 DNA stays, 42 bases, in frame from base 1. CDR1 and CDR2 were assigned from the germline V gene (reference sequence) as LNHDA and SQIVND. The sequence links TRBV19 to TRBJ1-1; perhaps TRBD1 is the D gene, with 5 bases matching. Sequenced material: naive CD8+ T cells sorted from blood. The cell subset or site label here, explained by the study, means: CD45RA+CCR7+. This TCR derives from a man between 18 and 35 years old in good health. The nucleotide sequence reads TGTGCCAGTAGTATACCGGGGGTGGGCACTGAAGCTTTCTTT. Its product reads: CASSIPGVGTEAFF.